Sequencing of this T cell receptor beta chain was carried out in a study of T cells in Graves' hyperthyroidism and ophthalmopathy. For the study at large: Peripheral blood was drawn at first diagnosis, prior to all treatment.

This CDR3 comprises 15 residues. Germline values: CDR1 LNHDA, CDR2 SQIVND (reference sequence). TCR beta CDR3 sequences were amplified from RNA transcripts. TCR CDR3 underwent first-round RT-PCR with the HTBI primer set. TCRdb reprocessed the multiplex PCR reads via MiXCR and lists one record per CDR3 protein. The data show hundreds of thousands of distinct CDR3 sequences, approximately 36% seen once. This clonotype was observed a single time. The junction departs from germline at one end; a sequencing error may be responsible. The authors obtained PBMCs from about 9 ml of fresh peripheral blood. This clonotype was sampled from a woman between 40 and 50 years old with Graves' hyperthyroidism. Sequencing used blood. V usage is TRBV19 and J usage is TRBJ2-6, with D perhaps matching TRBD1 (5 bases). CDR3 sequence reads: CASTILAPGADVLTF. DNA for the CDR3: TGTGCCAGTACCATTTTGGCGCCTGGGGCCGACGTCCTGACTTTC.